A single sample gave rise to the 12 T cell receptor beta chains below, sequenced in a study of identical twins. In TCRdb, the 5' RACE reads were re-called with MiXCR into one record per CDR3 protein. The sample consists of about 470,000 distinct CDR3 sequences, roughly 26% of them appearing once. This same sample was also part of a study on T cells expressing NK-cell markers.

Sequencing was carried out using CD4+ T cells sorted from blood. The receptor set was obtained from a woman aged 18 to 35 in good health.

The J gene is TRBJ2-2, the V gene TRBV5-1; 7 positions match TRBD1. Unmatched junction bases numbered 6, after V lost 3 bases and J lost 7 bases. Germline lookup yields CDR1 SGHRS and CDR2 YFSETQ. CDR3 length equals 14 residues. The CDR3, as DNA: TGCGCCAGCAGCTCAACTCGGGACAGCGGGGAGCTGTTTTTT. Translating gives CASSSTRDSGELFF.

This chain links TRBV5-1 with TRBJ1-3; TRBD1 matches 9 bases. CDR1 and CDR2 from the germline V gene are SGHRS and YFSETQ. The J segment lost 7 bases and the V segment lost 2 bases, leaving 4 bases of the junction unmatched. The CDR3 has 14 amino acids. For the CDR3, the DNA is TGCGCCAGCAGCTTCGGGGGACAGGGTAACACCATATATTTT. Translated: CASSFGGQGNTIYF.

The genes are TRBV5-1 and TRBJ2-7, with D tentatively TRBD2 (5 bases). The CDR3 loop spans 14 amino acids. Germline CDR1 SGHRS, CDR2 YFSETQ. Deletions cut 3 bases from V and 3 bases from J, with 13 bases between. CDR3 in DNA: TGCGCCAGCAGCTCCCTAGGCGCGGGCTACGAGCAGTACTTC. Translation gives CASSSLGAGYEQYF. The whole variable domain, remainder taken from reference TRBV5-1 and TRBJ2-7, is KAGVTQTPRYLIKTRGQQVTLSCSPISGHRSVSWYQQTPGQGLQFLFEYFSETQRNKGNFPGRFSGRQFSNSRSEMNVSTLELGDSALYLCASSSLGAGYEQYFGPGTRLTVT.

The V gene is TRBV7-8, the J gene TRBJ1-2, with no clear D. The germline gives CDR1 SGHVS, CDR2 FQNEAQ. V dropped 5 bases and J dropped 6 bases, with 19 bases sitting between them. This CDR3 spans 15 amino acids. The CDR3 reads CASSPARLIIDGYTF. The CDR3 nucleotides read TGTGCCAGCAGCCCCGCGAGGTTAATCATTGATGGCTACACCTTC.

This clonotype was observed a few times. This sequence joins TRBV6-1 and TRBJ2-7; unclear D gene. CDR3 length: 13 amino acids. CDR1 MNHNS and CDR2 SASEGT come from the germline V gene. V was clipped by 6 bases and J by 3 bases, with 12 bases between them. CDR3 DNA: TGTGCCAGCAGCCCTCCGGCGCGCTACGAGCAGTACTTC. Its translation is CASSPPARYEQYF.

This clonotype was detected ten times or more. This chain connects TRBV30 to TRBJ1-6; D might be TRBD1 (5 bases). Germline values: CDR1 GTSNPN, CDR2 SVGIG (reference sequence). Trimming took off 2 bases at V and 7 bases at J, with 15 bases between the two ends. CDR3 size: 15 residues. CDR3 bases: TGTGCCTGGAGTTACCGGGGGATTCCGAATTCACCCCTCCACTTT. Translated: CAWSYRGIPNSPLHF.

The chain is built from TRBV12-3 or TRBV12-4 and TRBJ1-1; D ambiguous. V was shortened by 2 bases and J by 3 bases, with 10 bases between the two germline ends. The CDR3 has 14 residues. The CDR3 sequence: CASSLTPRDTEAFF. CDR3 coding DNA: TGTGCCAGCAGTTTAACCCCGCGGGACACTGAAGCTTTCTTT.

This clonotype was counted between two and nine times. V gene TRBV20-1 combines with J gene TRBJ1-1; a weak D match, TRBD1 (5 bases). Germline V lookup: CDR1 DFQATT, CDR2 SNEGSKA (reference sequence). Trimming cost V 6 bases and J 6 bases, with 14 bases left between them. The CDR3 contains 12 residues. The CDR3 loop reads CSASLGRAEAFF. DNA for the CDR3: TGCAGTGCCTCGTTAGGCAGGGCTGAAGCTTTCTTT.

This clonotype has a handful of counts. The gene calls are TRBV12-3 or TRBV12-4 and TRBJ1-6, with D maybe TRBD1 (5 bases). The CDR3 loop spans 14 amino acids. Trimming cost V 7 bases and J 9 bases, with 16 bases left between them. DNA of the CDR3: TGTGCCAGCACCGTCGGGGGGAGCCTTTCACCCCTCCACTTT. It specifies CASTVGGSLSPLHF.

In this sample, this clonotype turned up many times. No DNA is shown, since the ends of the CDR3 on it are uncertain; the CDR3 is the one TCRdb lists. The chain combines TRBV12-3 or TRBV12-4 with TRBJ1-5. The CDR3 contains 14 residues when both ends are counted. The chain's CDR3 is CASSSSTANQPQHF.

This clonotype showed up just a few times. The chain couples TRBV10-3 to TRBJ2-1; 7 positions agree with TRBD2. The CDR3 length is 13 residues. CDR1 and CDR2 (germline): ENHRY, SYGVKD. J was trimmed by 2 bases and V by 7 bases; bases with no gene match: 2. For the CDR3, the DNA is TGTGCCATCATGGGGGGGGCCTACAATGAGCAGTTCTTC. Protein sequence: CAIMGGAYNEQFF.

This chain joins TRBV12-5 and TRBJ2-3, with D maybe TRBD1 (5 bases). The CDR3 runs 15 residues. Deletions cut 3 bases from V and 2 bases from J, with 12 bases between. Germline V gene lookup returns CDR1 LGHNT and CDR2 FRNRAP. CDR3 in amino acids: CASGFWSGSTDTQYF. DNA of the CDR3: TGTGCTAGTGGTTTTTGGTCAGGGTCCACAGATACGCAGTATTTT. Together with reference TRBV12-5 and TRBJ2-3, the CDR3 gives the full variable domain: DARVTQTPRHKVTEMGQEVTMRCQPILGHNTVFWYRQTMMQGLELLAYFRNRAPLDDSGMPKDRFSAEMPDATLATLKIQPSEPRDSAVYFCASGFWSGSTDTQYFGPGTRLTVL.